The entry that follows covers one T cell receptor beta chain sequence. What it binds is unknown. This record comes from a study of vaccination and CD4 T cells after COVID-19. Treatment here: approximately nine-day PBMC culture with coronavirus spike peptide pools or control peptides (ViraFEST assay). Culture conditions combined more than 1.5 million PBMCs per well with 7.5 to 10 IU/ml IL-2 and around 10 ug/ml peptide pools. Researchers used the Oncomine TCR Beta short-read assay to sequence DNA from cultured CD4+ T cells. TCRdb analysed the PCR reads with MiXCR anew, one entry per CDR3 protein. The sample includes around 20,000 distinct CDR3 sequences, less than 65% of them seen just once. Germline trimming cut 5 bases from V and 6 bases from J; bases unmatched to any gene: 5. From germline, CDR1 is SNHLY and CDR2 FYNNEI. The CDR3 is 13 amino acids.

The sample consisted of CD4+ T cells from blood, cultured in vitro. V is TRBV2 and J is TRBJ2-3, with TRBD1 identical over 7 bases. This clonotype was sampled from a human donor who had recovered from COVID-19. The CDR3, as DNA: TGTGCCAGCAGTAGGGGACAGCCGGATACGCAGTATTTT. Protein sequence: CASSRGQPDTQYF. The full variable domain, its missing parts supplied by reference TRBV2 and TRBJ2-3, is EPEVTQTPSHQVTQMGQEVILRCVPISNHLYFYWYRQILGQKVEFLVSFYNNEISEKSEIFDDQFSVERPDGSNFTLKIRSTKLEDSAMYFCASSRGQPDTQYFGPGTRLTVL.